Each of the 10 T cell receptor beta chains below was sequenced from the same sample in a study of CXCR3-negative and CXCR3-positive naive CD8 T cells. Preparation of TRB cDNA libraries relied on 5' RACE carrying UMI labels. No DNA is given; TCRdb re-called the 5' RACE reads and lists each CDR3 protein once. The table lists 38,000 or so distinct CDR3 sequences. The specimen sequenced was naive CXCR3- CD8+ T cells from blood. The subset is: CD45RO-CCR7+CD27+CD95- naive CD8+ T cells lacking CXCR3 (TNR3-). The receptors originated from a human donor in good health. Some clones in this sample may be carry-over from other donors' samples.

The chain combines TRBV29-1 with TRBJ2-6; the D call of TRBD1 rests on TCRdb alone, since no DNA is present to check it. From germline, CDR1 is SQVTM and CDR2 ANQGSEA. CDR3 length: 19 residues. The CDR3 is CSVEEKGGLPYSGANVLTF.

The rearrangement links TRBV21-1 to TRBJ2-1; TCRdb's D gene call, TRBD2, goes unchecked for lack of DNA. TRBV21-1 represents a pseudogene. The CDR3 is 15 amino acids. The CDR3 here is CASSLLQSYDNEQFF.

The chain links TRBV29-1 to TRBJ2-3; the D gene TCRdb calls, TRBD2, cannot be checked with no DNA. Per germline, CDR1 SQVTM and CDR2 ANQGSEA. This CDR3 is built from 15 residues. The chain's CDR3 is CSVVLAGDASDTQYF.

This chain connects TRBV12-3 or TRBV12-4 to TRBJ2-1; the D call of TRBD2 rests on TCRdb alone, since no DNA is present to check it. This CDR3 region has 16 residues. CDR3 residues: CASSDQRTSAGDEQFF.

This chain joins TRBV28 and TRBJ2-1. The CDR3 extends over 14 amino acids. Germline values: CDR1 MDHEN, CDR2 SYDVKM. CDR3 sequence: CASSLLGFSIEQFF.

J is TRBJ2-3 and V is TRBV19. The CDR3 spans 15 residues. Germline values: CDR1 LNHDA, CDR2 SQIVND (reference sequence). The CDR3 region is CASTSVEPSTDTQYF.

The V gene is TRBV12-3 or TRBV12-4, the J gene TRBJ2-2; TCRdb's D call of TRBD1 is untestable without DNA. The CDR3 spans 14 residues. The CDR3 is CASSPTENTGELFF.

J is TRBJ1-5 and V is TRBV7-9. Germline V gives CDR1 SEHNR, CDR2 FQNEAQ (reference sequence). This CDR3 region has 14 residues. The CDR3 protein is CASSLDAGNQPQHF.

CDR3: CASSQTLWRNTEAFF. This chain uses TRBV14 with TRBJ1-1. Germline CDR1 SGHDN, CDR2 FVKESK. The CDR3 totals 15 residues. The complete variable domain, with remaining parts taken from reference TRBV14 and TRBJ1-1, reads EAGVTQFPSHSVIEKGQTVTLRCDPISGHDNLYWYRRVMGKEIKFLLHFVKESKQDESGMPNNRFLAERTGGTYSTLKVQPAELEDSGVYFCASSQTLWRNTEAFFGQGTRLTVV.

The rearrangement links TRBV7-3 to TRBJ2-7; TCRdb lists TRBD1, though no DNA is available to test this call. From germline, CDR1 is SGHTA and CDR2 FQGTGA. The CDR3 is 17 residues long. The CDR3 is CASSLTGGGSPNYEQYF.